Listed here are 15 T cell receptor beta chains from one sample, sequenced in a study of lymphopenia after photon versus proton radiotherapy. The data were produced by immunoSEQ multiplex PCR, yet TCRdb's version contains in-frame clones alone and is incomplete. The table includes tens of thousands of clones, 70% to 90% detected once. This sample comprised peripheral blood, obtained from a patient treated with photon-based radiotherapy. All receptors derive from a man aged 40-50 years with gastric cancer.

V usage is TRBV15 and J usage is TRBJ2-5; weak D call: TRBD1 (6 bases). The V end lost 0 bases, the J end lost 2 bases, and 13 bases lay between the germline ends. The CDR3 loop spans 16 amino acids. Germline values: CDR1 LNHNV, CDR2 YYDKDF (reference sequence). Written as DNA, the CDR3 is TGTGCCACCAGCAGAGAAAGTCAGGGGCCTCAAGAGACCCAGTACTTC. Protein product: CATSRESQGPQETQYF.

This clone has just a few counts. This chain joins TRBV20-1 and TRBJ2-7; D uncertain. The V end was cut by 7 bases, the J end by 3 bases, with 10 bases between. CDR1 and CDR2 (germline): DFQATT, SNEGSKA (reference sequence). CDR3 length equals 11 residues. The CDR3 bases are TGCAGTGTACCAATCAGCTACGAGCAGTACTTC. This gives the protein CSVPISYEQYF.

This clone has more than one count but fewer than ten. This chain links TRBV7-9 with TRBJ1-2; D gene uncertain. Per the germline V gene, CDR1 is SEHNR and CDR2 is FQNEAQ (reference sequence). Between the trimmed V and J ends, which lost 1 base and 10 bases, there was a span of 7 bases. This CDR3 is 11 amino acids long. The CDR3 DNA reads TGTGCCAGCAGCTTAGGTGCATTCTACACCTTC. Translation gives CASSLGAFYTF.

The chain is built from TRBV28 and TRBJ1-2, with D unresolved. V shed 2 bases and J shed 7 bases, with 8 bases lying between them. CDR1 and CDR2 from the germline V gene are MDHEN and SYDVKM. The CDR3 is 12 amino acids. The CDR3, as DNA: TGTGCCAGCAGTTTACGTTATAGTGGCTACACCTTC. This codes for CASSLRYSGYTF.

The J gene is TRBJ2-6, the V gene TRBV30, with D hard to call. This CDR3 is 13 amino acids long. CDR1 is GTSNPN and CDR2 is SVGIG in the germline V gene (reference sequence). Trimming removed 2 bases at V and 2 bases at J, with 4 bases between. The CDR3 DNA is TGTGCCTGGAGTCGTACTGGGGCCAACGTCCTGACTTTC. Protein sequence: CAWSRTGANVLTF.

This chain uses TRBV27 with TRBJ1-5, with 10 bases lining up with TRBD1. With V trimmed by 9 bases and J by 5 bases, 4 bases remained unmatched. The CDR3 spans 13 residues. Germline V gene data show CDR1 as MNHEY and CDR2 as SMNVEV (reference sequence). CDR3 DNA sequence: TGTGCCAGACGCGGACAGGGGGATCAGCCCCAGCATTTT. Protein: CARRGQGDQPQHF.

The gene calls are TRBV10-3 and TRBJ1-4, with TRBD1 as a possible D gene (6 bases). V dropped 11 bases and J dropped 2 bases, with 12 bases sitting between them. The length of the CDR3 is 13 residues. Germline CDR1 reads ENHRY; CDR2 reads SYGVKD. Here the CDR3 reads CAVGGSTNEKLFF. CDR3 nucleotide sequence: TGTGCCGTAGGGGGGTCCACTAATGAAAAACTGTTTTTT.

The V call is TRBV5-4, the J call TRBJ1-2; TRBD1 aligns across 9 bases. The junction had 7 bases not matched to a gene; V was cut back by 5 bases and J by 2 bases. Germline V gene sequence: CDR1 SGHNT, CDR2 YYREEE (reference sequence). The CDR3 consists of 15 residues. The CDR3 DNA follows: TGTGCCAGCAGAACCGGGACAGGGTTAAACTATGGCTACACCTTC. This translates into CASRTGTGLNYGYTF.

This clone was seen a single time. V gene TRBV10-3 combines with J gene TRBJ1-1, with D possibly matching TRBD1 (6 bases). This CDR3 comprises 14 residues. V was shortened by 7 bases and J by 10 bases, with 22 bases between the two germline ends. CDR1 ENHRY and CDR2 SYGVKD come from the germline V gene. CDR3 sequence reads: CAIKDTGAMGPAFF. The DNA of the CDR3 is TGTGCCATCAAGGACACGGGGGCGATGGGGCCAGCTTTCTTT.

The chain is built from TRBV7-9 and TRBJ2-5, with D possibly being TRBD1 or TRBD2 (6 bases each). V lost 1 base, J lost 1 base, and 19 bases lay in between. Germline CDR1 reads SEHNR; CDR2 reads FQNEAQ (reference sequence). The CDR3 covers 18 residues. Here the CDR3 reads CASSLDPGHRTIQETQYF. Here the CDR3 DNA reads TGTGCCAGCAGCTTAGATCCGGGACATAGGACTATCCAAGAGACCCAGTACTTC.

The gene calls are TRBV9 and TRBJ1-5; D unclear. The CDR3 length is 15 residues. V lost 0 bases to trimming and J lost 3 bases, with 10 bases between them. Germline V CDR1 and CDR2: SGDLS, YYNGEE. This CDR3 is CASSVGEGSNQPQHF. CDR3 sequence (DNA): TGTGCCAGCAGCGTAGGGGAAGGTTCCAATCAGCCCCAGCATTTT.

The table lists this clone with a few counts. This sequence joins TRBV2 and TRBJ1-2, with D uncertain. Germline CDR1 SNHLY, CDR2 FYNNEI. Trimming removed 3 bases from V and 8 bases from J, with 16 bases in between. The CDR3 is made up of 14 amino acids. The CDR3 loop is CASSDRGSSGGYTF. DNA for the CDR3: TGTGCCAGCAGTGACCGGGGATCTTCGGGCGGCTACACCTTC.

The chain has TRBV5-1 and TRBJ1-5, with 7 bases lining up with TRBD1. Germline CDR1 SGHRS, CDR2 YFSETQ. Trimming at V came to 7 bases and at J to 4 bases, leaving 5 bases not matched to a gene. The CDR3 runs 13 residues. CDR3 residues: CASRDSDNQPQHF. The CDR3 DNA sequence: TGCGCCAGCCGGGACAGCGATAATCAGCCCCAGCATTTT.

The chain employs TRBV30 and TRBJ1-2; D gene uncertain. Germline loops: CDR1 GTSNPN, CDR2 SVGIG (reference sequence). V was pared by 2 bases and J by 0 bases, with 7 bases between. The CDR3 has 13 amino acids. CDR3 residues: CAWSSQANYGYTF. CDR3 sequence (DNA): TGTGCCTGGAGTAGTCAGGCTAACTATGGCTACACCTTC.

The rearrangement links TRBV5-8 to TRBJ1-5, with TRBD1 identical over 9 bases. Germline V lookup: CDR1 SGHTS, CDR2 YDEGEE. This CDR3 is 14 amino acids long. Losses at the gene ends were 4 bases for V and 5 bases for J; bases not matched to a gene: 4. In DNA form, the CDR3 reads TGTGCCAGCAGCCACAGGACAGGGGATCAGCCCCAGCATTTT. Encoded protein: CASSHRTGDQPQHF.